This TCR beta chain derives from a study of blood T cell repertoires in COVID-19. Method: immunoSEQ multiplex PCR; TCRdb's copy keeps in-frame clones and lacks some. Of approximately 160,000 clones detected, around 78% appear once; the ten largest clones hold approximately 4.4%. The clonotype was recovered from a woman in her forties or fifties who had recovered from COVID-19. The sequencing sample was made of PBMCs or T cells enriched from blood (not recorded which).

CDR3 DNA sequence: TGTGCCAGCAGCCCGACTTGGGGCAAGCAAGAGACCCAGTACTTC. As protein: CASSPTWGKQETQYF. The V gene is TRBV27, the J gene TRBJ2-5, with a tentative D call TRBD1 (5 bases). The V and J ends lost 6 bases and 2 bases respectively, with 16 bases between them. The germline CDR1 and CDR2 sequences are MNHEY and SMNVEV (reference sequence). The CDR3 spans 15 residues.